This T cell receptor beta chain was recorded in a study of blood T cell repertoires in COVID-19. Study overall: Acute and convalescent COVID-19 samples came from the United States, Italy and Spain. PBMCs, B-cell-depleted T cells, or T cells were the source of the cDNA or gDNA that made up the material.

This CDR3 has 16 amino acids. Authors' analysis steps: For nucleated cells, counts were estimated from reference gene primer amplification. Sequenced by immunoSEQ multiplex PCR; TCRdb stores in-frame clones only, minus some. That table furnishes V, J and clone size, whereas the DNA furnished D and trimming. The profile shows some 96,000 clones, more than 75% of them singletons. This clonotype was obtained from a human donor in a cohort sampled during active COVID-19. Sequencing used peripheral blood. The gene calls are TRBV21-1 and TRBJ1-2. TRBV21-1 is marked as a pseudogene. CDR3 sequence (DNA): TGTGCCAGCAGCAAAGCGATACGTTGGGGGGGCCTTGGCTACACCTTC. Translating gives CASSKAIRWGGLGYTF.